This T cell receptor (beta chain) was sequenced for a study of Graves' ophthalmopathy and Graves' hyperthyroidism. Findings and caveats of the study: Stable hyperthyroidism and ophthalmopathy were told apart by a 13-signature model, which achieved approximately 87% sensitivity and just over 80% specificity. Clonotypes were expanded in thyroid at above 0.001 frequency, and most also appeared in blood.

Trimming took 5 bases from V and 10 from J; bases not matched to a gene: 12. CDR1 is SEHNR and CDR2 is FQNEAQ in the germline V gene (reference sequence). CDR3 length: 14 amino acids. RNA transcripts were the source from which TCR beta CDR3 regions were amplified. Second-round multiplex PCR followed a first-round RT-PCR using HTBI primers. TCRdb recomputed calls from the multiplex PCR reads with MiXCR, one row per CDR3 protein. The sample lists 1 million to 1.3 million distinct CDR3 sequences, about two fifths occurring once. The authors diagnosed from clinical symptoms, serum thyroxine, TRAb, thyroid ultrasound and orbital computed tomography. Many counts were recorded for this clonotype. Its antigen is currently unknown.

This receptor was obtained from an adult man with Graves' hyperthyroidism. The rearrangement uses TRBV7-9 and TRBJ1-2, with 8 bases identical to TRBD1. The material sequenced was peripheral blood or thyroid tissue (not recorded which). The CDR3 DNA is TGTGCCAGCAGCCCTGGACAGGGACTAACTATCTACACCTTC. Protein product: CASSPGQGLTIYTF.